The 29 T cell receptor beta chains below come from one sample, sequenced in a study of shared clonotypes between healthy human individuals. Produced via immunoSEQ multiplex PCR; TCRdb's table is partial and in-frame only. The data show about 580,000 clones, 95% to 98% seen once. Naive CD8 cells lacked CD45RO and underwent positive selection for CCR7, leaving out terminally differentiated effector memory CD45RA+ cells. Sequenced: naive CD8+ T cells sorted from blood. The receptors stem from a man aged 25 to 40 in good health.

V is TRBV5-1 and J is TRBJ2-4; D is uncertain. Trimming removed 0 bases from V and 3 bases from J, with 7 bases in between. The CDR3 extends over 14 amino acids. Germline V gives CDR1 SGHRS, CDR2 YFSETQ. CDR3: CASSLVSYKNIQYF. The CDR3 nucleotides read TGCGCCAGCAGCTTGGTCAGTTACAAAAACATTCAGTACTTC.

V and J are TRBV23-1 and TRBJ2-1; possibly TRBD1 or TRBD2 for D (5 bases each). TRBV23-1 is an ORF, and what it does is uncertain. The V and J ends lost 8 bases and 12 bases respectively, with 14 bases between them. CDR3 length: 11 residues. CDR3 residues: CASPKGGGQFF. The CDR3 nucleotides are TGCGCCAGCCCCAAGGGTGGGGGGCAGTTCTTC.

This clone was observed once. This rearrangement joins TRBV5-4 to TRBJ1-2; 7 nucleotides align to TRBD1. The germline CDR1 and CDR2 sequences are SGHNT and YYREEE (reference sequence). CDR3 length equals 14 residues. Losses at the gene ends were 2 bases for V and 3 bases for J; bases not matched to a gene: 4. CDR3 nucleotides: TGTGCCAGCAGCTTAGGCAGGGGGGACTATGGCTACACCTTC. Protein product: CASSLGRGDYGYTF.

CDR3 DNA: TGTGCCAGCAGCGTAAGGGACAGTGGAAACACCATATATTTT. Translating gives CASSVRDSGNTIYF. The chain is built from TRBV11-2 and TRBJ1-3; TRBD1 matches 7 bases. CDR1 SGHAT and CDR2 FQNNGV come from the germline V gene. V trimming: 5 bases; J trimming: 3 bases; junction bases outside the gene matches: 4. The CDR3 covers 14 residues.

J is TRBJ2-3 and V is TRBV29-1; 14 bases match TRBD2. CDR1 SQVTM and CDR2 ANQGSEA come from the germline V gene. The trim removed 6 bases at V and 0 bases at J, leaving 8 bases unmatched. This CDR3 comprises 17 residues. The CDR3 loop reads CSVDGTSGSPSTDTQYF. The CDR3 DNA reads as TGCAGCGTGGATGGGACTAGCGGGAGCCCGAGCACAGATACGCAGTATTTT.

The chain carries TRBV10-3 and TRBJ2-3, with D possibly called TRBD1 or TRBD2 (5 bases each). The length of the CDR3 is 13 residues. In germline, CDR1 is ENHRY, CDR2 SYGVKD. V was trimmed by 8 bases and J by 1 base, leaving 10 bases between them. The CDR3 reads CAIGAGRTDTQYF. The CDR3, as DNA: TGTGCCATCGGGGCGGGCCGCACAGATACGCAGTATTTT.

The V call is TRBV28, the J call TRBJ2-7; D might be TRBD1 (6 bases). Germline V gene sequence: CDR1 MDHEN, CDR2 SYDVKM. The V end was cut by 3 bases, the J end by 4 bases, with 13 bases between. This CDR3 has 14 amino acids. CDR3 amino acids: CASSFGRQGYEQYF. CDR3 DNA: TGTGCCAGCAGTTTTGGGCGGCAGGGGTACGAGCAGTACTTC.

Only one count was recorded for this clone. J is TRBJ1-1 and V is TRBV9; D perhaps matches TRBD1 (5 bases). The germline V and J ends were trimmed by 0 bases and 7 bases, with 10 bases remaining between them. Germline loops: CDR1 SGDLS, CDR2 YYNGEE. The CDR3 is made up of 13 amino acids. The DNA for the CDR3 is TGTGCCAGCAGCGTAGTGGGGCCAGGTGAAGCTTTCTTT. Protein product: CASSVVGPGEAFF. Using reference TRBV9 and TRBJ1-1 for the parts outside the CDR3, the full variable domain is DSGVTQTPKHLITATGQRVTLRCSPRSGDLSVYWYQQSLDQGLQFLIQYYNGEERAKGNILERFSAQQFPDLHSELNLSSLELGDSALYFCASSVVGPGEAFFGQGTRLTVV.

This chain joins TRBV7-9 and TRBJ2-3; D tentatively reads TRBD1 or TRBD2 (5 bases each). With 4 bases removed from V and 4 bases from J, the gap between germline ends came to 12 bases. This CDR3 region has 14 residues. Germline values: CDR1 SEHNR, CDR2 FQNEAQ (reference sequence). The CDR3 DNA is TGTGCCAGCAGCTACTACGGGACGTCAGATACGCAGTATTTT. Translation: CASSYYGTSDTQYF.

The CDR3 reads CAISEFSGRYYNEQFF. The CDR3 nucleotides read TGTGCCATCAGTGAGTTTAGCGGGAGGTATTACAATGAGCAGTTCTTC. The chain joins TRBV10-3 to TRBJ2-1; 10 bases are a match to TRBD2. Germline lookup yields CDR1 ENHRY and CDR2 SYGVKD. V gave up 1 base and J gave up 4 bases; unmatched junction bases: 4. This CDR3 comprises 16 residues.

This CDR3 reads CASQEDGLPTFSSYEQYF. CDR3 DNA sequence: TGTGCCAGCCAGGAAGATGGACTACCTACCTTCAGCTCCTACGAGCAGTACTTC. This chain uses TRBV7-8 with TRBJ2-7; a weak D match, TRBD2 (6 bases). V lost 8 bases and J 0 bases, leaving 26 bases between the germline ends. The CDR3 runs 18 residues. Germline CDR1 reads SGHVS; CDR2 reads FQNEAQ.

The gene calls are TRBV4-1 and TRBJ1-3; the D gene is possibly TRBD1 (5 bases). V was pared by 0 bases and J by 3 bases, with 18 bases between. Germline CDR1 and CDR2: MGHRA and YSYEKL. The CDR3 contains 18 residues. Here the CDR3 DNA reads TGCGCCAGCAGCCAAGAAGGAGGGACTCTGGATGATGGAAACACCATATATTTT. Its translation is CASSQEGGTLDDGNTIYF.

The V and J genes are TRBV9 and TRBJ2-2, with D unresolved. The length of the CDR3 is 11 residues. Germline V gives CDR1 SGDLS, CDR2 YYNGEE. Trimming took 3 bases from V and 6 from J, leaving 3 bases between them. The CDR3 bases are TGTGCCAGCAGCGCGGCCGGGGAGCTGTTTTTT. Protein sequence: CASSAAGELFF.

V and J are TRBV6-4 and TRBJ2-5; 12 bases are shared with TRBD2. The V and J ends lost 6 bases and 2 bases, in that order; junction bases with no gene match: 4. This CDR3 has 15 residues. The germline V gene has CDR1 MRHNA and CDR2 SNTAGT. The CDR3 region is CASRRLAGGQETQYF. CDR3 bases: TGTGCCAGCAGGCGCCTAGCGGGAGGGCAAGAGACCCAGTACTTC.

The CDR3 DNA sequence: TGTGCCTGGAGTGTCGGGACAATCAACACCGGGGAGCTGTTTTTT. It is translated as CAWSVGTINTGELFF. This rearrangement joins TRBV30 to TRBJ2-2, with D tentatively TRBD1 (6 bases). Germline CDR1 reads GTSNPN; CDR2 reads SVGIG (reference sequence). The CDR3 extends over 15 amino acids. Trimming removed 0 bases from V and 2 bases from J, with 10 bases in between.

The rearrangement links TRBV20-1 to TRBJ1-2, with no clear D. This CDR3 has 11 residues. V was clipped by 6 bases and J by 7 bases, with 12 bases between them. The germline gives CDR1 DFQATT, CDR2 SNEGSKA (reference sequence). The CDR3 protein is CSALWLGGYTF. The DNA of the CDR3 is TGCAGTGCCCTCTGGCTCGGTGGCTACACCTTC.

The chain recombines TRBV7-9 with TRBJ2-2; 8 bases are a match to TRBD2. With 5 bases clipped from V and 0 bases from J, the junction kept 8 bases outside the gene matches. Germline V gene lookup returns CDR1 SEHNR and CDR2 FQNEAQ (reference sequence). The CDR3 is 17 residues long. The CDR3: CASSPTIAGPNTGELFF. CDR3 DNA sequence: TGTGCCAGCAGCCCTACGATAGCGGGGCCGAACACCGGGGAGCTGTTTTTT.

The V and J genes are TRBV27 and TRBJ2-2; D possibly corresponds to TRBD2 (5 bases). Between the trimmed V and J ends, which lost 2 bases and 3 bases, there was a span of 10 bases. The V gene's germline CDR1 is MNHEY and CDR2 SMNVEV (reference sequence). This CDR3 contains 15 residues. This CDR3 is CASSLSSRDTGELFF. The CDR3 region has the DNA TGTGCCAGCAGTTTAAGTTCGCGGGACACCGGGGAGCTGTTTTTT.

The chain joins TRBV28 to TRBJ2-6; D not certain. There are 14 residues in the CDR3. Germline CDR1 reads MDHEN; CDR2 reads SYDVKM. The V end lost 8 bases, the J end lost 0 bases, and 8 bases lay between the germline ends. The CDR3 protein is CASRTNSGANVLTF. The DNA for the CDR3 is TGTGCCAGCCGCACTAACTCTGGGGCCAACGTCCTGACTTTC.

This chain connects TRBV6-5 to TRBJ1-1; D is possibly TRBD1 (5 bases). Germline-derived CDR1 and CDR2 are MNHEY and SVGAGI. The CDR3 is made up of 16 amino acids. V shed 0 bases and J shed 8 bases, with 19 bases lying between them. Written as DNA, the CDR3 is TGTGCCAGCAGTTACTCCTCCGGAGAGGGACTACCCGAAGCTTTCTTT. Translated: CASSYSSGEGLPEAFF.

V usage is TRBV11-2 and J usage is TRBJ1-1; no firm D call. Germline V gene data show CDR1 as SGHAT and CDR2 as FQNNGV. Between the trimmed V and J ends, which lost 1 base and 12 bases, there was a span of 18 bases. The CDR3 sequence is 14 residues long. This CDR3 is CASSLGPGTAWTFF. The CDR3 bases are TGTGCCAGCAGCTTAGGCCCAGGAACGGCCTGGACTTTCTTT.

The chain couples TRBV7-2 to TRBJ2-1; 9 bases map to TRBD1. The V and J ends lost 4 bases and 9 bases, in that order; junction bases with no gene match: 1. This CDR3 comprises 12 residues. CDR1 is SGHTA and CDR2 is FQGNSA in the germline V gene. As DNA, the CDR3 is TGTGCCAGCAGCTGGGACAGGGTTGAGCAGTTCTTC. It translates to CASSWDRVEQFF. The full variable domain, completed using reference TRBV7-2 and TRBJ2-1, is GAGVSQSPSNKVTEKGKDVELRCDPISGHTALYWYRQSLGQGLEFLIYFQGNSAPDKSGLPSDRFSAERTGGSVSTLTIQRTQQEDSAVYLCASSWDRVEQFFGPGTRLTVL.

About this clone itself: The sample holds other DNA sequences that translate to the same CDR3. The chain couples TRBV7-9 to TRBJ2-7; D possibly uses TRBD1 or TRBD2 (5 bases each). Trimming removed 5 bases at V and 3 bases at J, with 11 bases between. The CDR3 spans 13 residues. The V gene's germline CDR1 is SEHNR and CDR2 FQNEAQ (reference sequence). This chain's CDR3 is CASSLPGGYEQYF. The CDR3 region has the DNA TGTGCCAGCAGCCTCCCTGGGGGCTACGAGCAGTACTTC.

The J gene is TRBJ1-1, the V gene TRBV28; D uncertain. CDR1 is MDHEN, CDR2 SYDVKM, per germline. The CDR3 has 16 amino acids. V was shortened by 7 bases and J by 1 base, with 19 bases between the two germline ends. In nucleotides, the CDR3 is TGTGCCAGCACCTCCGTGGGCGGCGCACCGAACACTGAAGCTTTCTTT. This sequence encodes CASTSVGGAPNTEAFF.

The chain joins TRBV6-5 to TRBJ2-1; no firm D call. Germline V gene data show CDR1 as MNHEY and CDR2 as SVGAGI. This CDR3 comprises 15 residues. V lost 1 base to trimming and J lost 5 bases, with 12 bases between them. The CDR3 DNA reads TGTGCCAGCAGTTACTTTGGGCTGCAGAACAATGAGCAGTTCTTC. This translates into CASSYFGLQNNEQFF.

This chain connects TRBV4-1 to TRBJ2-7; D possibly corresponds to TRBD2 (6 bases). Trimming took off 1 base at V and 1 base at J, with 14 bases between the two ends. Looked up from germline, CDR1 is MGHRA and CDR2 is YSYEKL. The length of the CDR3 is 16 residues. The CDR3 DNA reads TGCGCCAGCAGCCAAGGGCCATGGGGGGAATCCTACGAGCAGTACTTC. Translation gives CASSQGPWGESYEQYF.

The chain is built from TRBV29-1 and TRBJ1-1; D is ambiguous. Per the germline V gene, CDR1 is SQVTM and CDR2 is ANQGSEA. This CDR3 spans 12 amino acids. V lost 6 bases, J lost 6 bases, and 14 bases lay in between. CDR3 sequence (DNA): TGCAGCGTAAACTTGGAAGAGGCTGAAGCTTTCTTT. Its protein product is CSVNLEEAEAFF. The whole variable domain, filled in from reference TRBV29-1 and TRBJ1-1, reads SAVISQKPSRDICQRGTSLTIQCQVDSQVTMMFWYRQQPGQSLTLIATANQGSEATYESGFVIDKFPISRPNLTFSTLTVSNMSPEDSSIYLCSVNLEEAEAFFGQGTRLTVV.

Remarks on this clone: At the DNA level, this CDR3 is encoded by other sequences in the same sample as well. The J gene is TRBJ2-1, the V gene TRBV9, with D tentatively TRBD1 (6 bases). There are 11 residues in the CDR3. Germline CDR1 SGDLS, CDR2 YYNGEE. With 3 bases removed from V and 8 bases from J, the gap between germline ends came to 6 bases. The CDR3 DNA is TGTGCCAGCAGCGAGGGGGATGAGCAGTTCTTC. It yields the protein CASSEGDEQFF.

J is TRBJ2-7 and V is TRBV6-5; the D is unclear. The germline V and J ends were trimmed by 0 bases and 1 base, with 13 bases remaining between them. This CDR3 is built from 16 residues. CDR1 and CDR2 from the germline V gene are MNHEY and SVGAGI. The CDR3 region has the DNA TGTGCCAGCAGTTACTCCACCTTTGGGCAGTCCTACGAGCAGTACTTC. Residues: CASSYSTFGQSYEQYF.